The 26 T cell receptor beta chains presented below share a single source sample, sequenced in a study of T cells after posttransplantation cyclophosphamide. Assay: immunoSEQ multiplex PCR; the TCRdb copy retains only in-frame clones and omits some. This sample shows tens of thousands of clones and no singletons; about 2.2% rests with the ten largest. Sequenced sample: PBMCs. These receptors were taken from a man aged 35 to 55 in good health, CMV-negative, and a related stem cell transplant donor.

This clone was counted ten times or more. The genes are TRBV10-2 and TRBJ1-2; 7 bases align to TRBD1. Trimming at V came to 8 bases and at J to 7 bases, leaving 4 bases not matched to a gene. Germline lookup yields CDR1 WSHSY and CDR2 SAAADI. This CDR3 is built from 11 residues. The CDR3 nucleotides are TGCGCCAGCCACAGGGGTCTTGGCTACACCTTC. Translation: CASHRGLGYTF.

This clone was observed at least ten times. The chain carries TRBV10-3 and TRBJ2-1; a possible D gene is TRBD2 (5 bases). Germline CDR1 ENHRY, CDR2 SYGVKD. V shed 8 bases and J shed 7 bases, with 21 bases lying between them. This CDR3 contains 15 residues. This CDR3 is CAILGDRRVSNEQFF. The CDR3 DNA is TGTGCCATCCTCGGGGATCGTCGGGTATCAAATGAGCAGTTCTTC.

This clone showed up many times. The chain is built from TRBV19 and TRBJ1-2; D may be TRBD1 (6 bases). The V and J ends lost 3 bases and 7 bases respectively, with 30 bases between them. Germline-derived CDR1 and CDR2 are LNHDA and SQIVND (reference sequence). The length of the CDR3 is 19 residues. The CDR3 DNA reads TGTGCCAGTAGTATGGCAACTAGGCTTTACGTCCAGGGGCTCTCTGGCTACACCTTC. Translating gives CASSMATRLYVQGLSGYTF. Full variable domain (missing parts from reference TRBV19 and TRBJ1-2): DGGITQSPKYLFRKEGQNVTLSCEQNLNHDAMYWYRQDPGQGLRLIYYSQIVNDFQKGDIAEGYSVSREKKESFPLTVTSAQKNPTAFYLCASSMATRLYVQGLSGYTFGSGTRLTVV.

This clone appeared many times. This chain links TRBV28 with TRBJ2-5; TRBD2 might be the D (6 bases). V lost 1 base to trimming and J lost 5 bases, with 17 bases between them. The CDR3 totals 16 residues. The germline V gene has CDR1 MDHEN and CDR2 SYDVKM. CDR3 in amino acids: CASSLSVAVTGETQYF. DNA for the CDR3: TGTGCCAGCAGTTTATCGGTAGCGGTGACGGGGGAGACCCAGTACTTC.

This clone was seen many times. The chain employs TRBV7-2 and TRBJ2-1, with unresolved D. Trimming pared 5 bases from V and 13 bases from J, leaving 15 bases between. Per the germline V gene, CDR1 is SGHTA and CDR2 is FQGNSA. The CDR3 is 12 residues long. DNA of the CDR3: TGTGCCAGCAGCATCCAGAGGAGTGGCCAGTTCTTC. This translates into CASSIQRSGQFF.

This clone was observed many times. The V call is TRBV9, the J call TRBJ2-1, with TRBD2 identical over 11 bases. The trim removed 1 base at V and 8 bases at J, leaving 14 bases unmatched. The CDR3 is made up of 18 amino acids. Germline lookup yields CDR1 SGDLS and CDR2 YYNGEE. CDR3 DNA sequence: TGTGCCAGCAGCGTAAGGGGGTGGGTAGCGGGGGGGTCGGATGAGCAGTTCTTC. It specifies CASSVRGWVAGGSDEQFF.

This clone was counted a few times. As DNA, the CDR3 is TGTGCCAGCAGTTACGGGGGGACCGGACGGCAAGCTTTCTTT. It encodes CASSYGGTGRQAFF. The chain carries TRBV6-6 and TRBJ1-1, with D perhaps matching TRBD1 (5 bases). The CDR3 covers 14 residues. From germline, CDR1 is MNHNY and CDR2 SVGAGI (reference sequence). V was clipped by 2 bases and J by 9 bases, with 16 bases between them.

This clone was picked up many times. This rearrangement joins TRBV28 to TRBJ2-1; tentatively, D is TRBD1 (5 bases). Germline CDR1 and CDR2: MDHEN and SYDVKM. The CDR3 is 16 amino acids. Trimming took off 3 bases at V and 5 bases at J, with 17 bases between the two ends. CDR3 DNA: TGTGCCAGCAGTTTCCCCCCAGGGAACCCTGACAATGAGCAGTTCTTC. Translating it yields CASSFPPGNPDNEQFF.

This clone was observed at least ten times. This chain connects TRBV2 to TRBJ2-2; 7 bases align to TRBD1. With 6 bases clipped from V and 5 bases from J, the junction kept 6 bases outside the gene matches. Looked up from germline, CDR1 is SNHLY and CDR2 is FYNNEI. This CDR3 region has 14 residues. The CDR3 loop is CASSQTGRTGELFF. In nucleotides, the CDR3 is TGTGCCAGCAGCCAGACAGGGAGAACCGGGGAGCTGTTTTTT. Using reference TRBV2 and TRBJ2-2 for the parts outside the CDR3, the full variable domain is EPEVTQTPSHQVTQMGQEVILRCVPISNHLYFYWYRQILGQKVEFLVSFYNNEISEKSEIFDDQFSVERPDGSNFTLKIRSTKLEDSAMYFCASSQTGRTGELFFGEGSRLTVL.

CDR3 nucleotides: TGTGCCAGCAGCCTCCGGGGGGAGGACTATGGCTACACCTTC. Translating gives CASSLRGEDYGYTF. The gene calls are TRBV6-1 and TRBJ1-2; possibly TRBD1 for D (5 bases). Between the trimmed V and J ends, which lost 6 bases and 3 bases, there was a span of 14 bases. Per the germline V gene, CDR1 is MNHNS and CDR2 is SASEGT. The CDR3 consists of 14 residues.

In this sample, this clone turned up many times. The V gene is TRBV11-3, the J gene TRBJ2-1, with a possible D match to TRBD2 (7 bases). This CDR3 region has 17 residues. V was pared by 4 bases and J by 0 bases, with 16 bases between. Germline-derived CDR1 and CDR2 are SGHNT and YENEEA. The CDR3 protein is CASSWGGGRGSYNEQFF. The CDR3, as DNA: TGTGCCAGCAGCTGGGGGGGCGGGAGAGGCTCCTACAATGAGCAGTTCTTC.

This clone came up a few times. A clone one base away is much larger, so this may be a read error. The identical CDR3 is also encoded by other nucleotide sequences in the sample. The CDR3 sequence is CASSLARDRGKAFF. DNA of the CDR3: TGCGCCAGCAGCTTGGCCCGGGACAGGGGGAAGGCTTTCTTT. The chain has TRBV5-1 and TRBJ1-1, with 11 positions matching TRBD1. The trim removed 0 bases at V and 11 bases at J, leaving 6 bases unmatched. Per the germline V gene, CDR1 is SGHRS and CDR2 is YFSETQ. This CDR3 has 14 residues.

This clone was seen repeatedly, ten times or more. V usage is TRBV28 and J usage is TRBJ1-1, with 8 bases fitting TRBD1. The CDR3 loop spans 14 amino acids. Trimming removed 6 bases from V and 7 bases from J; junction bases left unmatched: 10. Germline V gives CDR1 MDHEN, CDR2 SYDVKM. The CDR3 DNA follows: TGTGCCAGCAGCGAAAACTACAGGGGGTATGAAGCTTTCTTT. Amino acid sequence: CASSENYRGYEAFF.

This clone showed up many times. V gene TRBV27 combines with J gene TRBJ1-1; 8 nucleotides line up with TRBD1. This CDR3 comprises 15 residues. The V gene's germline CDR1 is MNHEY and CDR2 SMNVEV (reference sequence). Trimming removed 0 bases from V and 5 bases from J; junction bases left unmatched: 5. CDR3 protein: CASSLSITGGTEAFF. The DNA of the CDR3 is TGTGCCAGCAGTTTATCGATTACAGGGGGAACTGAAGCTTTCTTT.

This clone occurred many times. The chain couples TRBV5-1 to TRBJ1-1; TRBD1 matches 8 bases. The length of the CDR3 is 15 residues. Germline V gene lookup returns CDR1 SGHRS and CDR2 YFSETQ. After removal of 2 bases from V and 6 bases from J, the junction contained 9 bases not matched to a gene. The CDR3 sequence is CASSLLQGGMAEAFF. The CDR3 DNA reads TGCGCCAGCAGCTTATTACAGGGGGGTATGGCTGAAGCTTTCTTT.

This clone occurred many times. The rearrangement links TRBV29-1 to TRBJ1-1; the match to TRBD1 covers 8 bases. The CDR3 extends over 14 amino acids. Germline V gene sequence: CDR1 SQVTM, CDR2 ANQGSEA. V shed 3 bases and J 4 bases; nucleotides not matched to a gene: 7. The DNA for the CDR3 is TGCAGCGTTGACAACCCCACAGGGGGCACTGAAGCTTTCTTT. It codes for CSVDNPTGGTEAFF.

This clone has a handful of counts. This chain connects TRBV6-1 to TRBJ1-2; D is perhaps TRBD1 (6 bases). The V and J ends lost 5 bases and 4 bases respectively, with 14 bases between them. Germline V gene lookup returns CDR1 MNHNS and CDR2 SASEGT. The CDR3 sequence is 14 residues long. The CDR3: CASSSNDRSYGYTF. The CDR3 DNA reads TGTGCCAGCAGTTCAAACGACAGGTCCTATGGCTACACCTTC.

This clone was seen ten or more times. This chain uses TRBV11-3 with TRBJ2-6, with 7 bases identical to TRBD1. Germline V gene data show CDR1 as SGHNT and CDR2 as YENEEA. This CDR3 is 15 amino acids long. The V segment lost 5 bases and the J segment 4 bases; nucleotides outside the gene matches: 5. The chain's CDR3 is CASSHGTVGANVLTF. In nucleotides, the CDR3 is TGTGCCAGCAGCCACGGGACAGTCGGGGCCAACGTCCTGACTTTC.

This clone was counted at least ten times. The chain couples TRBV19 to TRBJ2-5, with 8 nucleotides matching TRBD1. J was trimmed by 0 bases and V by 5 bases; bases with no gene match: 5. Germline V gene data show CDR1 as LNHDA and CDR2 as SQIVND (reference sequence). The CDR3 is made up of 15 amino acids. CDR3 in amino acids: CASSPGDRYQETQYF. CDR3 coding DNA: TGTGCCAGTAGTCCGGGGGACAGGTACCAAGAGACCCAGTACTTC.

This clone was counted many times. The chain uses TRBV6-5 and TRBJ1-6, with D unclear. The CDR3 loop spans 15 amino acids. The germline CDR1 and CDR2 sequences are MNHEY and SVGAGI. Trimming removed 6 bases from V and 4 bases from J, with 13 bases in between. The chain's CDR3 is CASRTEGGYNSPLHF. The CDR3 coding sequence is TGTGCCAGCAGAACCGAAGGAGGTTATAATTCACCCCTCCACTTT.

This clone was observed at least ten times. The rearrangement joins TRBV5-4 to TRBJ2-7; 9 nucleotides match TRBD2. The V and J ends lost 5 bases and 0 bases, in that order; junction bases with no gene match: 6. Germline assignment: CDR1 SGHNT and CDR2 YYREEE (reference sequence). This CDR3 is 15 amino acids long. CDR3: CASSPGLADSYEQYF. The CDR3 DNA is TGTGCCAGCAGTCCGGGACTAGCAGACTCCTACGAGCAGTACTTC.

The table lists this clone with many counts. The chain uses TRBV10-3 and TRBJ2-1, with 7 bases aligning to TRBD1. The CDR3 has 16 residues. V lost 6 bases and J lost 0; bases outside the gene matches: 8. Germline CDR1 and CDR2: ENHRY and SYGVKD. The CDR3 DNA reads as TGTGCCATCAGGGAGCCGGACAGGAGCTCCTACAATGAGCAGTTCTTC. Amino acid sequence: CAIREPDRSSYNEQFF.

This clone was counted at least ten times. The V and J genes are TRBV19 and TRBJ2-7; a possible D gene is TRBD2 (6 bases). From germline, CDR1 is LNHDA and CDR2 SQIVND (reference sequence). The CDR3 loop spans 14 amino acids. V shed 3 bases and J shed 7 bases, with 16 bases lying between them. In DNA, the CDR3 is TGTGCCAGTAGTATGGCCCCCCAGGGAGGAGAGCAGTACTTC. Translation: CASSMAPQGGEQYF.

This clone was picked up many times. DNA of the CDR3: TGCGCCAGCAGCTTGACTAGCGGGACCTACGAGCAGTACTTC. Encoded protein: CASSLTSGTYEQYF. This sequence joins TRBV5-1 and TRBJ2-7; 10 bases fit TRBD2. Per the germline V gene, CDR1 is SGHRS and CDR2 is YFSETQ. V lost 1 base to trimming and J lost 2 bases; unmatched junction nucleotides: 0. The CDR3 is 14 residues long.

This chain links TRBV9 with TRBJ2-5; D possibly corresponds to TRBD1 (6 bases). The CDR3 extends over 15 amino acids. Looked up from germline, CDR1 is SGDLS and CDR2 is YYNGEE. The ends were cut back, 0 bases at V and 1 base at J, with 10 bases in the middle. The CDR3 nucleotides read TGTGCCAGCAGCGTAGGGTTCAGGGGCCAAGAGACCCAGTACTTC. Its translation: CASSVGFRGQETQYF.

At least ten counts were recorded for this clone. The V call is TRBV7-9, the J call TRBJ2-1; a weak D match, TRBD2 (6 bases). The CDR3 is 11 amino acids. Germline assignment: CDR1 SEHNR and CDR2 FQNEAQ (reference sequence). V was cut by 7 bases and J by 8 bases, with 9 bases left in between. CDR3 loop: CASNTGDEQFF. DNA for the CDR3: TGTGCCAGCAATACGGGAGATGAGCAGTTCTTC.